The rows below give T cell receptor beta chains drawn from one sample of a study of shared clonotypes between healthy human individuals. Using immunoSEQ multiplex PCR, the repertoire was profiled, and TCRdb retains in-frame clones only, with some absent. The profile shows some 1.4 million clones, around 97% of them singletons. The sequenced sample consisted of naive CD4+ T cells sorted from blood. Receptors were obtained from a man younger than 40 in good health. Both conserved end residues are part of each CDR3.

v_call: TRBV19
cdr3_aa: CASSINALAADKLGNTEAFF

v_call: TRBV15
cdr3_aa: CATSRGGGDGELFF

v_call: TRBV5-8
cdr3_aa: CAYSGSDPSSYNEQFF

v_call: TRBV7-9
cdr3_aa: CASSLAGALGYTF

v_call: TRBV7-9
cdr3_aa: CASSDRLDTQYF

v_call: TRBV10-1
cdr3_aa: CASSESDLHPSYEQYF

v_call: TRBV9
cdr3_aa: CASSVSDRGNTGELFF

v_call: TRBV10-2
cdr3_aa: CASSNRGQGEKLFF

v_call: TRBV6-5
cdr3_aa: CASSYAGVEGYNEQFF

v_call: TRBV29-1
cdr3_aa: CSAWRDPTQGQYF

v_call: TRBV28
cdr3_aa: CASSWAGGHQPQHF

v_call: TRBV7-9
cdr3_aa: CASTYPGAGETQYF

v_call: TRBV7-8
cdr3_aa: CASSLGSRGRNTGELFF

v_call: TRBV9
cdr3_aa: CASSEGIRAGRAYEQYF

v_call: TRBV10-3
cdr3_aa: CAASGTETGELFF

v_call: TRBV5-6
cdr3_aa: CASSLTLREGRETQYF